Listed here are 8 T cell receptor beta chains from one sample, sequenced in a study of T cells expressing NK-cell markers. Reprocessing the 5' RACE reads, TCRdb reports a single entry for every CDR3 protein and omits DNA. The sample table sets out about 260,000 distinct CDR3 sequences. The sequenced material came from blood T cells: a sorted CD56 or NKG2C T cell subset, CD4+ or CD8+ T cells, or bulk PBMC T cells (not recorded which). Receptors were obtained from a woman aged 18 to 75 in good health.

The chain combines TRBV5-1 with TRBJ2-1; the TCRdb D gene call, TRBD2, has no DNA to confirm it. This CDR3 region has 14 residues. CDR1 and CDR2 (germline): SGHRS, YFSETQ. The chain's CDR3 is CASRGLAGVNEQFF.

V and J are TRBV20-1 and TRBJ1-1. Germline CDR1 is DFQATT and CDR2 is SNEGSKA (reference sequence). There are 13 residues in the CDR3. The CDR3 region is CSAREGWDTEAFF.

The V call is TRBV7-7, the J call TRBJ2-1; TCRdb gives TRBD2 as the D gene, but with no DNA this cannot be confirmed. The germline gives CDR1 SSHAT, CDR2 FNYEAQ (reference sequence). This CDR3 spans 15 amino acids. The CDR3 region is CASSRSPSGLNEQFF.

J is TRBJ1-3 and V is TRBV19. This CDR3 is 18 amino acids long. CDR1 and CDR2 (germline): LNHDA, SQIVND (reference sequence). The CDR3 reads CASSIGPFRRSSGNTIYF.

The chain links TRBV7-2 to TRBJ1-5; TCRdb gives TRBD1 as the D gene, but with no DNA this cannot be confirmed. CDR1 SGHTA and CDR2 FQGNSA come from the germline V gene. This CDR3 has 15 residues. The CDR3 spells CASSEQGRSNQPQHF. Filled out from reference TRBV7-2 and TRBJ1-5, the complete variable domain reads GAGVSQSPSNKVTEKGKDVELRCDPISGHTALYWYRQSLGQGLEFLIYFQGNSAPDKSGLPSDRFSAERTGGSVSTLTIQRTQQEDSAVYLCASSEQGRSNQPQHFGDGTRLSIL.

The chain combines TRBV10-3 with TRBJ2-1; the TCRdb call, TRBD1, lacks DNA for checking. Germline assignment: CDR1 ENHRY and CDR2 SYGVKD. The CDR3 has 14 residues. The CDR3: CAINDRASGDEQFF.

This rearrangement joins TRBV12-3 or TRBV12-4 to TRBJ1-1; TCRdb's D gene call, TRBD1, goes unchecked for lack of DNA. The CDR3 sequence is 18 residues long. The CDR3 region is CASSLYIPGTGLNTEAFF.

J is TRBJ2-2 and V is TRBV7-9. Germline CDR1 is SEHNR and CDR2 is FQNEAQ (reference sequence). The CDR3 runs to 14 residues. The CDR3 reads CASSLFLDGGELFF.